This TCR beta chain emerged from a study of T cell responses to AZD1222 COVID-19 vaccine. Whole-study results and caveats: White British people made up most donors, females outnumbered males, and clonal diversity was possibly underestimated.

V was clipped by 3 bases and J by 0 bases, with 11 bases between them. This CDR3 contains 15 residues. Germline V gene lookup returns CDR1 MNHNS and CDR2 SASEGT. Second-dose timings of about 4 or about 12 weeks were pooled. Turning to this clone: What it recognizes is unknown.

Generated by immunoSEQ multiplex PCR, the TCRdb table keeps only in-frame clones and is missing some. The table includes around 140,000 clones, about nine tenths detected once. The genes are TRBV6-1 and TRBJ1-1; weak D call: TRBD1 (6 bases). Sequenced material: peripheral blood, taken 28 days after the second AZD1222 dose. The source of this sequence is an adult who received the AZD1222 COVID-19 vaccine. The CDR3 DNA follows: TGTGCCAGCAGTGATTTAGGGGGATTGAACACTGAAGCTTTCTTT. Its protein is CASSDLGGLNTEAFF.